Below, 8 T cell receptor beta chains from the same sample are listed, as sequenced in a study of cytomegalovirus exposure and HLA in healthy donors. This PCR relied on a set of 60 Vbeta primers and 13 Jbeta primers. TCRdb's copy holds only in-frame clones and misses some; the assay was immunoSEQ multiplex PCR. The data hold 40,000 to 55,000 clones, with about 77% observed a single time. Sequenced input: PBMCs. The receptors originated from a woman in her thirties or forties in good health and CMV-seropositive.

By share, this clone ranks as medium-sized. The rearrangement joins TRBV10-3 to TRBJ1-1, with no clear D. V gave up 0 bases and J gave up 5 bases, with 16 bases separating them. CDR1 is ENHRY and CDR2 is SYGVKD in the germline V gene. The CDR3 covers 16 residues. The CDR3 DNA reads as TGTGCCATCAGTGAGTCCGCGGGCGGAGGCCTAACTGAAGCTTTCTTT. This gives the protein CAISESAGGGLTEAFF.

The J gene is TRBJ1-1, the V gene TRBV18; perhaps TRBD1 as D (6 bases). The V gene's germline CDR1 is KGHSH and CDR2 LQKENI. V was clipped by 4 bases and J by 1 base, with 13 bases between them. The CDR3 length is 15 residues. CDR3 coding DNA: TGTGCCAGCTCACTACGACAGGTCACGAACACTGAAGCTTTCTTT. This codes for CASSLRQVTNTEAFF. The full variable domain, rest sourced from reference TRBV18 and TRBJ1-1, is NAGVMQNPRHLVRRRGQEARLRCSPMKGHSHVYWYRQLPEEGLKFMVYLQKENIIDESGMPKERFSAEFPKEGPSILRIQQVVRGDSAAYFCASSLRQVTNTEAFFGQGTRLTVV.

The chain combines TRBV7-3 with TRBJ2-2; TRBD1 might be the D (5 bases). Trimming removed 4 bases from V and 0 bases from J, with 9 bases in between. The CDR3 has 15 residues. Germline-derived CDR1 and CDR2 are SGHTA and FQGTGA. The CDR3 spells CASSSTAANTGELFF. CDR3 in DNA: TGTGCCAGCAGCTCGACAGCCGCGAACACCGGGGAGCTGTTTTTT.

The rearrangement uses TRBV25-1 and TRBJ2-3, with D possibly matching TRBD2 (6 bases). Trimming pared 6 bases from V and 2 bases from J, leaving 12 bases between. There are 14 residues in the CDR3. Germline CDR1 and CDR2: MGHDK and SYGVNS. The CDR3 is CASSGTRDTDTQYF. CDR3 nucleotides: TGTGCCAGCAGCGGCACGCGGGACACAGATACGCAGTATTTT.

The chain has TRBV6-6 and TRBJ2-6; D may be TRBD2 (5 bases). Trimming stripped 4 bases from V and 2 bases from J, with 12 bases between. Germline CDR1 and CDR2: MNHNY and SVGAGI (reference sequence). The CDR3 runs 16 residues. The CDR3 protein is CASSFPTGTGANVLTF. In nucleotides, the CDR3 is TGTGCCAGCAGTTTCCCTACGGGGACTGGGGCCAACGTCCTGACTTTC.

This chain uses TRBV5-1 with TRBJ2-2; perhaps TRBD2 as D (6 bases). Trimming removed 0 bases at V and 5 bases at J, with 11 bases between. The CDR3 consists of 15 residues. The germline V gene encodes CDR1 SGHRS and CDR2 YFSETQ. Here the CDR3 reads CASSLAVGGTGELFF. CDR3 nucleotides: TGCGCCAGCAGCTTGGCGGTCGGAGGGACCGGGGAGCTGTTTTTT.

The CDR3 reads CASSRSSYEQYF. The CDR3 DNA reads as TGTGCCAGCAGCAGGAGCTCCTACGAGCAGTACTTC. The chain combines TRBV9 with TRBJ2-7; D gene ambiguous. Germline assignment: CDR1 SGDLS and CDR2 YYNGEE. The CDR3 extends over 12 amino acids. V shed 4 bases and J shed 0 bases, with 5 bases lying between them.

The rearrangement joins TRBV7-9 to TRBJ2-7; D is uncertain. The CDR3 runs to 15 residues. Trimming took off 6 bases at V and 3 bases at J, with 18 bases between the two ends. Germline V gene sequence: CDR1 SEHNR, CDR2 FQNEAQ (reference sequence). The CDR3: CASRTYAQVSYEQYF. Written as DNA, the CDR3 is TGTGCCAGCAGAACTTATGCCCAGGTAAGCTACGAGCAGTACTTC.